These 11 T cell receptor beta chains were all obtained from the same sample, sequenced in a study of cytomegalovirus exposure and HLA in healthy donors. The PCR used 60 Vbeta and 13 Jbeta primers. Produced via immunoSEQ multiplex PCR; TCRdb's table is partial and in-frame only. This sample has about 200,000 clones, with 70% to 80% found just once. Material: PBMCs. The receptors derive from a young man in good health and CMV-seronegative.

J is TRBJ1-3 and V is TRBV7-9; D might be TRBD1 (6 bases). The germline V gene encodes CDR1 SEHNR and CDR2 FQNEAQ (reference sequence). V was trimmed by 9 bases and J by 0 bases, leaving 9 bases between them. CDR3 length: 13 residues. Here the CDR3 DNA reads TGTGCCAGATGGGACAACTCTGGAAACACCATATATTTT. Protein: CARWDNSGNTIYF.

The chain uses TRBV7-2 and TRBJ2-3; the match to TRBD2 covers 9 bases. CDR1 SGHTA and CDR2 FQGNSA come from the germline V gene. The CDR3 is made up of 17 amino acids. V lost 1 base to trimming and J lost 2 bases; unmatched junction nucleotides: 7. For the CDR3, the DNA is TGTGCCAGCAGCTTAGAGTCGGCGGGAGGGTACACAGATACGCAGTATTTT. Translation: CASSLESAGGYTDTQYF.

V is TRBV28 and J is TRBJ1-1, with D possibly matching TRBD1 (5 bases). Germline V gives CDR1 MDHEN, CDR2 SYDVKM. The ends were cut back, 5 bases at V and 0 bases at J, with 16 bases in the middle. The CDR3 runs 16 residues. CDR3 loop: CASSLGAWIMNTEAFF. The CDR3 nucleotides read TGTGCCAGCAGTCTAGGGGCCTGGATAATGAACACTGAAGCTTTCTTT.

The rearrangement uses TRBV30 and TRBJ1-2; 12 bases are shared with TRBD1. V lost 5 bases and J lost 4; bases outside the gene matches: 5. The CDR3 has 14 residues. Germline values: CDR1 GTSNPN, CDR2 SVGIG (reference sequence). In nucleotides, the CDR3 is TGTGCCTGGTATGGGACAGGGGGCGGCTATGGCTACACCTTC. Amino acids: CAWYGTGGGYGYTF. The full variable domain, rest sourced from reference TRBV30 and TRBJ1-2, is SQTIHQWPATLVQPVGSPLSLECTVEGTSNPNLYWYRQAAGRGLQLLFYSVGIGQISSEVPQNLSASRPQDRQFILSSKKLLLSDSGFYLCAWYGTGGGYGYTFGSGTRLTVV.

This chain joins TRBV2 and TRBJ2-7; 10 bases agree with TRBD2. Trimming cost V 9 bases and J 4 bases; bases outside gene matches: 9. The germline V gene encodes CDR1 SNHLY and CDR2 FYNNEI. The CDR3 totals 14 residues. CDR3 DNA: TGTGCCAGTCTAGCGGGAGTTATATCGTACGAGCAGTACTTC. Protein: CASLAGVISYEQYF.

The chain carries TRBV10-3 and TRBJ2-1, with 7 bases that match TRBD1. Trimming at V came to 5 bases and at J to 1 base, leaving 8 bases not matched to a gene. This CDR3 has 16 amino acids. Germline V gene sequence: CDR1 ENHRY, CDR2 SYGVKD. CDR3 amino acids: CAISLGTVDSYNEQFF. CDR3 DNA sequence: TGTGCCATCAGTTTGGGGACAGTCGATTCCTACAATGAGCAGTTCTTC.

This clone was seen only a few times. The chain is built from TRBV7-9 and TRBJ2-5, with 9 bases matching TRBD2. V trimming: 7 bases; J trimming: 5 bases; junction bases outside the gene matches: 11. Looked up from germline, CDR1 is SEHNR and CDR2 is FQNEAQ (reference sequence). The CDR3 is 15 residues long. The CDR3 region is CASTRLAETYETQYF. Here the CDR3 DNA reads TGTGCCAGCACAAGACTAGCGGAGACGTATGAGACCCAGTACTTC.

The chain has TRBV10-1 and TRBJ2-1, with 14 nucleotides matching TRBD2. Trimming removed 3 bases from V and 10 bases from J; junction bases left unmatched: 5. The V gene's germline CDR1 is WNHNN and CDR2 SYGVQD (reference sequence). CDR3 length equals 15 residues. CDR3 loop: CASSDGTSGSHEQFF. Here the CDR3 DNA reads TGCGCCAGCAGTGATGGGACTAGCGGGAGCCACGAGCAGTTCTTC.

V is TRBV5-1 and J is TRBJ2-3; D is ambiguous. This CDR3 is built from 11 residues. Trimming took 4 bases from V and 3 from J, leaving 3 bases between them. Per germline, CDR1 SGHRS and CDR2 YFSETQ. The CDR3 sequence: CASSRTDTQYF. The CDR3, as DNA: TGCGCCAGCAGCCGGACAGATACGCAGTATTTT.

V usage is TRBV27 and J usage is TRBJ2-7, with 7 nucleotides matching TRBD1. J gave up 10 bases and V 5 bases, and 11 bases lay outside the gene matches. Germline CDR1 is MNHEY and CDR2 is SMNVEV (reference sequence). The CDR3 length is 13 residues. CDR3 nucleotides: TGTGCCAGCAGTCCTAGCCCCACAGGGGTTCAGTACTTC. Protein product: CASSPSPTGVQYF.

The chain joins TRBV5-1 to TRBJ2-1; 12 bases align to TRBD1. Germline values: CDR1 SGHRS, CDR2 YFSETQ. The V and J ends lost 4 bases and 7 bases, in that order; junction bases with no gene match: 6. CDR3 length: 15 amino acids. DNA for the CDR3: TGCGCCAGCAGCACGGGACAGGGGGCAAAAAATGAGCAGTTCTTC. Translated, it gives CASSTGQGAKNEQFF.